Listed here are 13 T cell receptor beta chains from one sample, sequenced in a study of radiotherapy plus CTLA-4 blockade in lung cancer. Using immunoSEQ multiplex PCR, the repertoire was profiled, and TCRdb retains in-frame clones only, with some absent. This sample carries around 80,000 clones, approximately 84% of them seen once, and the ten largest clones take about 0.79%. The specimen was peripheral blood, collected from a patient treated with radiotherapy plus ipilimumab. The receptor source for this set is a human donor with non-small cell lung cancer who had stable disease on radiotherapy plus ipilimumab.

This chain joins TRBV20-1 and TRBJ2-1; D unresolved. Trimming removed 7 bases at V and 9 bases at J, with 13 bases between. Germline CDR1 reads DFQATT; CDR2 reads SNEGSKA (reference sequence). The CDR3 sequence is 11 residues long. The CDR3 DNA reads TGCAGTGGGGATAGTGTCGGTGAGCAGTTCTTC. Translated: CSGDSVGEQFF.

The chain is built from TRBV11-2 and TRBJ2-2, with D possibly matching TRBD1 (6 bases). This CDR3 contains 15 residues. The ends were cut back, 4 bases at V and 0 bases at J, with 9 bases in the middle. Looked up from germline, CDR1 is SGHAT and CDR2 is FQNNGV. The DNA of the CDR3 is TGTGCCAGCAGCTGGGGACAACCGAACACCGGGGAGCTGTTTTTT. The encoded protein is CASSWGQPNTGELFF.

The chain joins TRBV6-6 to TRBJ2-7; TRBD1 or TRBD2 may be the D gene (5 bases each). Germline loops: CDR1 MNHNY, CDR2 SVGAGI (reference sequence). The CDR3 totals 13 residues. V was trimmed by 8 bases and J by 5 bases, leaving 16 bases between them. The CDR3 DNA sequence: TGTGCCAGCGGTGACAGAGGGCAGGACGAGCAGTACTTC. Amino acid sequence: CASGDRGQDEQYF.

The genes are TRBV28 and TRBJ1-5; D call uncertain. Trimming shortened V by 8 bases and J by 0 bases, and 23 bases separated the two germline ends. Germline V CDR1 and CDR2: MDHEN, SYDVKM. This CDR3 spans 18 amino acids. CDR3 DNA: TGTGCCAGCGAAGACTACCTCCCCGGGCGTTATAGCAATCAGCCCCAGCATTTT. Encoded protein: CASEDYLPGRYSNQPQHF. Full variable domain (remainder filled in from reference TRBV28 and TRBJ1-5): DVKVTQSSRYLVKRTGEKVFLECVQDMDHENMFWYRQDPGLGLRLIYFSYDVKMKEKGDIPEGYSVSREKKERFSLILESASTNQTSMYLCASEDYLPGRYSNQPQHFGDGTRLSIL.

V and J are TRBV4-2 and TRBJ2-3, with TRBD2 identical over 11 bases. Germline trimming cut 4 bases from V and 1 base from J; bases unmatched to any gene: 10. The CDR3 spans 18 residues. Germline-derived CDR1 and CDR2 are LGHNA and YNFKEQ. The CDR3 protein is CASSLTSGRGSRTDTQYF. The DNA of the CDR3 is TGTGCCAGCAGCCTTACTAGCGGGAGAGGTTCCCGCACAGATACGCAGTATTTT.

The J gene is TRBJ1-2, the V gene TRBV4-1, with no clear D. With 4 bases removed from V and 8 bases from J, the gap between germline ends came to 17 bases. The CDR3 length is 14 residues. The germline V gene encodes CDR1 MGHRA and CDR2 YSYEKL. CDR3 sequence reads: CASSLSPVPGGYTF. DNA of the CDR3: TGCGCCAGCAGCCTCTCCCCCGTCCCCGGGGGCTACACCTTC.

This clone was counted once. The chain employs TRBV5-1 and TRBJ2-7; D not resolved. Trimming removed 2 bases from V and 3 bases from J, with 12 bases in between. The CDR3 totals 14 residues. The germline V gene has CDR1 SGHRS and CDR2 YFSETQ. CDR3 protein: CASSLLGQNYEQYF. The CDR3, as DNA: TGCGCCAGCAGCTTACTGGGCCAAAACTACGAGCAGTACTTC.

The chain joins TRBV7-3 to TRBJ2-7; D tentatively reads TRBD1 or TRBD2 (5 bases each). The germline V gene has CDR1 SGHTA and CDR2 FQGTGA. Trimming stripped 5 bases from V and 5 bases from J, with 16 bases between. The CDR3 is 14 residues long. The CDR3 sequence: CASSLGPSLHEQYF. DNA of the CDR3: TGTGCCAGCAGCCTGGGACCCAGCCTTCACGAGCAGTACTTC.

The gene calls are TRBV10-3 and TRBJ2-7, with no clear D. Germline CDR1 ENHRY, CDR2 SYGVKD. V was clipped by 0 bases and J by 0 bases, with 12 bases between them. The CDR3 covers 16 residues. The CDR3 reads CAISESQTSSSYEQYF. The CDR3 DNA is TGTGCCATCAGTGAGTCACAGACTTCGAGCTCCTACGAGCAGTACTTC.

The chain joins TRBV28 to TRBJ1-5, with TRBD1 matching over 9 bases. CDR3 length: 17 residues. J was trimmed by 6 bases and V by 1 base; bases with no gene match: 10. In germline, CDR1 is MDHEN, CDR2 SYDVKM. The CDR3 reads CASSLSGWGQGSQPQHF. Written as DNA, the CDR3 is TGTGCCAGCAGTTTATCAGGGTGGGGACAGGGAAGTCAGCCCCAGCATTTT.

This clone appeared a few times. The chain links TRBV6-5 to TRBJ1-1; TRBD1 agrees at 8 bases. CDR1 is MNHEY, CDR2 SVGAGI, per germline. The V and J ends lost 6 bases and 2 bases, in that order; junction bases with no gene match: 8. The CDR3 has 15 amino acids. CDR3 protein: CASRETTGDNTEAFF. In DNA form, the CDR3 reads TGTGCCAGCAGGGAAACGACAGGGGACAACACTGAAGCTTTCTTT.

J is TRBJ2-7 and V is TRBV2; D not resolved. This CDR3 has 13 residues. The germline V gene encodes CDR1 SNHLY and CDR2 FYNNEI. Trimming left V 1 base short and J 7 bases short, with 11 bases between. This CDR3 reads CASSEDRRREQYF. The CDR3 DNA sequence: TGTGCCAGCAGTGAAGATAGAAGGCGTGAGCAGTACTTC.

The rearrangement uses TRBV11-3 and TRBJ2-7, with unresolved D. CDR3 length: 12 residues. Germline-derived CDR1 and CDR2 are SGHNT and YENEEA. Trimming removed 3 bases from V and 5 bases from J, with 8 bases in between. The CDR3 is CASSFGADEQYF. In nucleotides, the CDR3 is TGTGCCAGCAGCTTCGGCGCGGACGAGCAGTACTTC.